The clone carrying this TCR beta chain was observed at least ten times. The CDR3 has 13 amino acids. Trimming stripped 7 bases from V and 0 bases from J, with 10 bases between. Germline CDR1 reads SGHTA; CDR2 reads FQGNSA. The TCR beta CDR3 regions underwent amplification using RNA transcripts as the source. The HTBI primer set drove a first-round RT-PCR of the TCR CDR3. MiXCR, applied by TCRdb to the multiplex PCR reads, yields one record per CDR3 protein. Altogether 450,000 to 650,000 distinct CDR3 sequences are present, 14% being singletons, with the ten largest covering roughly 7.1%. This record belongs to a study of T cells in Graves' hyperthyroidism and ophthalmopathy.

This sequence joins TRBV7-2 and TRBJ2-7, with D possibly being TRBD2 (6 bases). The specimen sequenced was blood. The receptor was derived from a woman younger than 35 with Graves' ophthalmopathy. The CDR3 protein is CASTPGASYEQYF. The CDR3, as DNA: TGTGCCAGCACCCCGGGAGCCTCCTACGAGCAGTACTTC. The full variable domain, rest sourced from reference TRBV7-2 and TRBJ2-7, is GAGVSQSPSNKVTEKGKDVELRCDPISGHTALYWYRQSLGQGLEFLIYFQGNSAPDKSGLPSDRFSAERTGGSVSTLTIQRTQQEDSAVYLCASTPGASYEQYFGPGTRLTVT.